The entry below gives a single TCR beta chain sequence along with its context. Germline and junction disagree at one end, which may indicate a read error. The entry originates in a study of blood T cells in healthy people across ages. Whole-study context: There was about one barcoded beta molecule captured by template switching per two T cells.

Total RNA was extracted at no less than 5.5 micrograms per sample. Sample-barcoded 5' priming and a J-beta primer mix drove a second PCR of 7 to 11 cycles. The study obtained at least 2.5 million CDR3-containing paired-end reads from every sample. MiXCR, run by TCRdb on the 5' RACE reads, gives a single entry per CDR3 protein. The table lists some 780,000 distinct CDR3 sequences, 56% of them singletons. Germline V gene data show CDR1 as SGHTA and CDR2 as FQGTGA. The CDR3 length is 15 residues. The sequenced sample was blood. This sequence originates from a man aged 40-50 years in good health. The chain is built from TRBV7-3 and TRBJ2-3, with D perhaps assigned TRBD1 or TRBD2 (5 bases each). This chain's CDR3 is CASGLYEGSTDTQYF. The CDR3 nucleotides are TGTGCCAGCGGCTTGTACGAGGGGAGCACAGATACGCAGTATTTT.